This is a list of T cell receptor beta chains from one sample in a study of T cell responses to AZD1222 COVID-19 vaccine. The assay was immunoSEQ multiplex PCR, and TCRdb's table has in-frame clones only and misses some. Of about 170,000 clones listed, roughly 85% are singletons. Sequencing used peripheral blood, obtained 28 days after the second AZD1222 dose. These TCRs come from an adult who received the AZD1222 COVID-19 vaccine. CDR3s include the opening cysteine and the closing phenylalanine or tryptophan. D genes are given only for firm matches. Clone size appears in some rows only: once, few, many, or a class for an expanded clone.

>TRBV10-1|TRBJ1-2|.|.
CASSAEQGNYGYTF
TGCGCCAGCAGTGCGGAACAGGGAAACTATGGCTACACCTTC
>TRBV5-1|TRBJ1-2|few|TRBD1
CASSLDRGSDGYTF
TGCGCCAGCAGCTTGGACAGGGGGTCGGATGGCTACACCTTC
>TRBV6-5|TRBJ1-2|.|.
CASSYWADMNYGYTF
TGTGCCAGCAGTTACTGGGCAGACATGAACTATGGCTACACCTTC
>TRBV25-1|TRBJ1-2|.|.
CASTDSGWGYTF
TGTGCCAGCACGGACAGTGGATGGGGCTACACCTTC
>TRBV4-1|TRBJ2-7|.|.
CASSQDLGVYEQYF
TGCGCCAGCAGCCAAGATCTGGGGGTCTACGAGCAGTACTTC
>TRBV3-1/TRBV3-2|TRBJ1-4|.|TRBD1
CASSPTGGTNEKLFF
TGTGCCAGCAGCCCCACAGGGGGTACTAATGAAAAACTGTTTTTT
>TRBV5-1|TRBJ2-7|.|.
CASSLLGDRPTEQYF
TGCGCCAGCAGCTTGTTGGGAGACAGACCTACCGAGCAGTACTTC
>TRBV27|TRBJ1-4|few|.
CASSLFRGRREKLFF
TGTGCCAGCAGTTTATTCCGGGGGCGGCGGGAAAAACTGTTTTTT
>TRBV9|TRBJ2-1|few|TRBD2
CASSVAGGGYNEQFF
TGTGCCAGCAGCGTAGCGGGGGGGGGCTACAATGAGCAGTTCTTC
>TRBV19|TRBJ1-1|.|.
CASSFRVNTEAFF
TGTGCCAGTAGTTTCAGGGTAAACACTGAAGCTTTCTTT
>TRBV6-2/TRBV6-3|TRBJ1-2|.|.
CASSYSKGIGLGYTF
TGTGCCAGCAGTTACTCGAAAGGCATTGGTTTAGGCTACACCTTC
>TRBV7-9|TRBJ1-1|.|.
CASSLDSPNTEAFF
TGTGCCAGCAGCCTGGACAGTCCGAACACTGAAGCTTTCTTT
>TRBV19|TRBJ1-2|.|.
CASSGGGTRNYGYTF
TGTGCCAGTAGTGGAGGAGGTACGAGAAACTATGGCTACACCTTC
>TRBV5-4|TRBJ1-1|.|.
CASSYGRARYTEAFF
TGTGCCAGCAGCTATGGTAGAGCCAGATACACTGAAGCTTTCTTT
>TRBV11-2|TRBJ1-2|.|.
CASSLRQGPAFSYGYTF
TGTGCCAGCAGCTTAAGGCAGGGTCCAGCTTTCAGCTATGGCTACACCTTC
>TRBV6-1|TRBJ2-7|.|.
CASSEEGSYEQYF
TGTGCCAGCAGTGAAGAAGGAAGCTACGAGCAGTACTTC
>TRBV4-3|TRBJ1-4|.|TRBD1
CASSLGQGDALFF
TGCGCCAGCAGCCTCGGACAGGGGGATGCACTGTTTTTT
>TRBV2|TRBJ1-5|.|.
CASSLGTSTGQPQHF
TGTGCCAGCAGTCTCGGGACCTCTACGGGTCAGCCCCAGCATTTT
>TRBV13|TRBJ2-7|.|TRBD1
CASSSGGQGRVEQYF
TGTGCCAGCAGCTCCGGGGGACAGGGCAGGGTCGAGCAGTACTTC
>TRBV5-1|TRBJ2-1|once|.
CASTGHSYNEQFF
TGCGCCAGCACGGGACACTCCTACAATGAGCAGTTCTTC
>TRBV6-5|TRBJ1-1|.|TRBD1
CASHGDRWNTEAFF
TGTGCCAGCCACGGGGACAGGTGGAACACTGAAGCTTTCTTT
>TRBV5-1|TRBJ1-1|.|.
CASSSGTIDTEAFF
TGCGCCAGCAGCTCGGGGACGATAGATACTGAAGCTTTCTTT
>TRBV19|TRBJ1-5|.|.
CASSKQDQPQHF
TGTGCCAGTAGTAAGCAGGATCAGCCCCAGCATTTT
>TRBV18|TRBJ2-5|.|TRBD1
CASSRDRVETQYF
TGTGCCAGCTCACGGGACAGGGTAGAGACCCAGTACTTC
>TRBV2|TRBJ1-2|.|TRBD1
CASTGQGADYGYTF
TGTGCCAGCACAGGCCAGGGGGCGGATTATGGCTACACCTTC
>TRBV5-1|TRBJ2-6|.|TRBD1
CASSTWDRGSGANVLTF
TGCGCCAGCAGCACCTGGGACAGGGGATCAGGGGCCAACGTCCTGACTTTC
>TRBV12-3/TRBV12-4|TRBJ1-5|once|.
CASSFGGQPQHF
TGTGCCAGCAGTTTCGGGGGACAGCCCCAGCATTTT
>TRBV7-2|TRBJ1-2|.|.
CASSLAFDPGYGYTF
TGTGCCAGCAGCTTAGCCTTCGACCCAGGGTATGGCTACACCTTC
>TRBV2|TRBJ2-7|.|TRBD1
CASMKDRGSSYEQYF
TGTGCCAGCATGAAGGACAGGGGGTCTTCTTACGAGCAGTACTTC
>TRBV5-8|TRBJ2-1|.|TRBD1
CASRPWGTGLNEQFF
TGTGCCAGCAGGCCTTGGGGGACAGGGTTGAATGAGCAGTTCTTC
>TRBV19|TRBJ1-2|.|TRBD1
CASSTWTGSGYGYTF
TGTGCCAGTAGTACCTGGACAGGGTCTGGTTATGGCTACACCTTC
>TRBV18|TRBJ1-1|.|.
CASSPNQKNTEAFF
TGTGCCAGCTCACCAAATCAGAAGAACACTGAAGCTTTCTTT
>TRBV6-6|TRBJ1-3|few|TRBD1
CASSPRGVGQGIRPRGNTIYF
TGTGCCAGCAGCCCGCGGGGGGTAGGACAGGGGATAAGGCCGCGAGGAAACACCATATATTTT
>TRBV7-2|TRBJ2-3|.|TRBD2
CASSFKASGGDTQYF
TGTGCCAGCAGCTTCAAGGCTAGCGGGGGAGATACGCAGTATTTT
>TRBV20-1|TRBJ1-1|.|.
CSARDWPGTFF
TGCAGTGCTAGAGATTGGCCGGGGACTTTCTTT
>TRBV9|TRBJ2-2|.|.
CASSVAKGGTGELFF
TGTGCCAGCAGCGTAGCTAAGGGAGGCACCGGGGAGCTGTTTTTT
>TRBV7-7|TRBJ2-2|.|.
CASSLDRAGELFF
TGTGCCAGCAGCTTAGATAGAGCCGGGGAGCTGTTTTTT
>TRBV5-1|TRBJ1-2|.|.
CASSLLTGNYGYTF
TGCGCCAGCAGCTTGCTCACAGGAAACTATGGCTACACCTTC
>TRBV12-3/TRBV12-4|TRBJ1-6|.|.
CASRASRNSPLHF
TGTGCCAGCAGGGCCTCGAGGAATTCACCCCTCCACTTT
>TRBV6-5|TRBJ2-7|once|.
CATKEPGRRPYEQYF
TGTGCCACCAAGGAACCGGGACGGAGACCCTACGAGCAGTACTTC
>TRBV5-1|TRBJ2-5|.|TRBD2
CASSWTSGGTETQYF
TGCGCCAGCAGCTGGACTAGCGGGGGGACGGAGACCCAGTACTTC
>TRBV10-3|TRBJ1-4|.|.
CAIRSTATNEKLFF
TGTGCCATCAGATCGACAGCAACTAATGAAAAACTGTTTTTT
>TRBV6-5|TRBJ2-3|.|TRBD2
CASSRLAGLDTQYF
TGTGCCAGCAGTCGACTAGCGGGGCTAGATACGCAGTATTTT
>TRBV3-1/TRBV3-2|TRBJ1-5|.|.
CASSQDPSSNQPQHF
TGTGCCAGCAGCCAAGATCCAAGTAGCAATCAGCCCCAGCATTTT
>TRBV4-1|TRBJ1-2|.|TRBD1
CASSQRQTGDSPNYGYTF
TGCGCCAGCAGCCAACGTCAAACCGGGGACAGTCCTAACTATGGCTACACCTTC
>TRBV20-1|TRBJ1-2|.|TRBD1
CSVTTGGDYTF
TGCAGTGTTACGACAGGGGGCGACTACACCTTC
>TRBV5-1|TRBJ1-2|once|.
CASSPHFYRALNYGYTF
TGCGCCAGCAGCCCTCACTTTTACAGGGCTCTCAACTATGGCTACACCTTC
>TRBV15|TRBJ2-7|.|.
CATSSQQSWDEQYF
TGTGCCACCAGCAGTCAACAATCTTGGGACGAGCAGTACTTC
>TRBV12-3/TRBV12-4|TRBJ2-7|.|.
CASSRRGTYEQYF
TGTGCCAGCAGCCGACGGGGGACCTACGAGCAGTACTTC
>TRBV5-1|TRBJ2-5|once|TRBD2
CASSLGTSGGQRETQYF
TGCGCCAGCAGCTTGGGGACTAGCGGGGGCCAACGGGAGACCCAGTACTTC
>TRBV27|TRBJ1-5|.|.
CASSLNRASLANQPQHF
TGTGCCAGCAGTTTAAATCGGGCATCTCTAGCAAATCAGCCCCAGCATTTT
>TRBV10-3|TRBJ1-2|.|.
CAITGANGPTVPTF
TGTGCCATCACCGGAGCTAACGGGCCGACAGTTCCCACCTTC
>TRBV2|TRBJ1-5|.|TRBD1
CASSSRTGGGQPQHF
TGTGCCAGCAGTTCCCGGACAGGGGGCGGACAGCCCCAGCATTTT